The entry below gives a single TCR beta chain sequence along with its context. The sample originates from a study of monozygotic twins with inflammatory bowel disease. For each CDR3 protein, TCRdb gives one entry from its re-call of the 5' RACE reads, without DNA. This sample's clone table lists approximately 100,000 distinct CDR3 sequences. Sequenced sample: blood. This TCR derives from a human donor with ulcerative colitis or Crohn's disease, or a healthy co-twin of an affected twin (not recorded which).

Here the CDR3 reads CSASRLAGADEQFF. The chain has TRBV20-1 and TRBJ2-1; TCRdb gives TRBD2 as the D gene, but with no DNA this cannot be confirmed. Germline V gene sequence: CDR1 DFQATT, CDR2 SNEGSKA (reference sequence). This CDR3 contains 14 residues.